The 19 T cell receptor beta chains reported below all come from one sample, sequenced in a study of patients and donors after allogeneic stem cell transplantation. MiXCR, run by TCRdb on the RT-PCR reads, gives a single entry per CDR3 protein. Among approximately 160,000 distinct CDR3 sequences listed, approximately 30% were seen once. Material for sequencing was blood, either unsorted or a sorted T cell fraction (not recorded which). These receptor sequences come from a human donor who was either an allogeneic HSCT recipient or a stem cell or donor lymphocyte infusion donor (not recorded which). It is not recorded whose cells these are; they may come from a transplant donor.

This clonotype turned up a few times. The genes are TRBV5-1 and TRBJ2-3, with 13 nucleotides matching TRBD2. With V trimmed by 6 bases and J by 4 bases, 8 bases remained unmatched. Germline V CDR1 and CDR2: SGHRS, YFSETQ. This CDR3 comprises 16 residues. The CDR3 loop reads CASTPGLAGSADTQYF. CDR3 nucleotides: TGCGCCAGCACGCCGGGACTAGCGGGATCGGCAGATACGCAGTATTTT.

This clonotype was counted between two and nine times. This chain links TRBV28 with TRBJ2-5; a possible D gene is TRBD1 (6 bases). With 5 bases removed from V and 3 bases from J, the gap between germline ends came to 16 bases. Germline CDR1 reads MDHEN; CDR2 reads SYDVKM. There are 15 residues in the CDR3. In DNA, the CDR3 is TGTGCCAGCAGTGGTCTTGGGGGCAGCGAAGAGACCCAGTACTTC. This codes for CASSGLGGSEETQYF.

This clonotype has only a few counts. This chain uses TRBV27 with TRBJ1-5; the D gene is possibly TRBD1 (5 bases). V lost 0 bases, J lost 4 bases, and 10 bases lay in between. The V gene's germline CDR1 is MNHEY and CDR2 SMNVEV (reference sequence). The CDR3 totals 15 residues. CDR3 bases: TGTGCCAGCAGTTTATCGTGGGGGATGAATCAGCCCCAGCATTTT. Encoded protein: CASSLSWGMNQPQHF.

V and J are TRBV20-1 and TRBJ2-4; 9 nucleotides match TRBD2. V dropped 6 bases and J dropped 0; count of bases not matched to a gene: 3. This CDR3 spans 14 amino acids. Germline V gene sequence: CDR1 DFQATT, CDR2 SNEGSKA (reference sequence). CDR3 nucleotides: TGCAGTGCCTCTAGCGGGACAGCCAAAAACATTCAGTACTTC. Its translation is CSASSGTAKNIQYF.

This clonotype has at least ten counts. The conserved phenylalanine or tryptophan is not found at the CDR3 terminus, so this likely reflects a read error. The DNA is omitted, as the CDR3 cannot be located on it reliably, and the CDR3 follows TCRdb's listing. The CDR3 sequence: CSAPAAGRLEV. This sequence joins TRBV20-1 and TRBJ1-4. The length of the CDR3 is 11 amino acids, counting both ends. Germline CDR1 DFQATT, CDR2 SNEGSKA (reference sequence).

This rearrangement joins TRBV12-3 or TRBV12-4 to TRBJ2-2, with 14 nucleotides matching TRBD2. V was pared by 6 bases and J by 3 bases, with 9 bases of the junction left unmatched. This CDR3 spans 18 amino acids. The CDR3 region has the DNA TGTGCCAGCAGCCCCAGACTAGCGGGAGGGCCGGACACCGGGGAGCTGTTTTTT. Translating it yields CASSPRLAGGPDTGELFF.

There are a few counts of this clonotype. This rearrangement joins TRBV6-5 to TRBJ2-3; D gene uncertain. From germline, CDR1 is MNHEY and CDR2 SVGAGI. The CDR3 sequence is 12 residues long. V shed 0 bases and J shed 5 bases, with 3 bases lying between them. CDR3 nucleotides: TGTGCCAGCAGTTACTCGGGAGATACGCAGTATTTT. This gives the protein CASSYSGDTQYF.

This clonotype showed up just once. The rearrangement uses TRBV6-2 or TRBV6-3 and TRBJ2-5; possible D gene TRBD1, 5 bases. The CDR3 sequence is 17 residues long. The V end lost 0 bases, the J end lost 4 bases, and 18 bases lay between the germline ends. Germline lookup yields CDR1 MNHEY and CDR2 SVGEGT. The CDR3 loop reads CASSYSISGSGLETQYF. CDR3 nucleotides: TGTGCCAGCAGTTACTCGATTTCAGGGTCGGGTTTAGAGACCCAGTACTTC.

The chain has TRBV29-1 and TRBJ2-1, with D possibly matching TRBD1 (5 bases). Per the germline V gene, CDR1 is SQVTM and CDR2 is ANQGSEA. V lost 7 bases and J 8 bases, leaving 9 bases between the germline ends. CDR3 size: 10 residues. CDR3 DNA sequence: TGCAGCGCAGGGCCAGATGAGCAGTTCTTC. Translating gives CSAGPDEQFF.

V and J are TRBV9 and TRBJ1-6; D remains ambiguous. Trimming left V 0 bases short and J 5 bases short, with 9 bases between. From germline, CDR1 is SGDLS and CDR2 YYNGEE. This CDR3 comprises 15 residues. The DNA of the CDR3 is TGTGCCAGCAGCGTAGACGGGCGAAATAATTCACCCCTCCACTTT. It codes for CASSVDGRNNSPLHF.

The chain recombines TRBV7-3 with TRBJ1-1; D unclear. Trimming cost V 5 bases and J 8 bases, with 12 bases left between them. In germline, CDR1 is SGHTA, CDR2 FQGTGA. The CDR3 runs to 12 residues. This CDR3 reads CASSQGPGEAFF. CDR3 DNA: TGTGCCAGCAGCCAAGGACCCGGAGAAGCTTTCTTT.

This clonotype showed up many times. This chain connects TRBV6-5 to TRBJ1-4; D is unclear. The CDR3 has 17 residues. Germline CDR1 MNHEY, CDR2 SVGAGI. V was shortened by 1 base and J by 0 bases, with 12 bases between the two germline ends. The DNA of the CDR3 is TGTGCCAGCAGTTACTTCGCTATACACCCAACTAATGAAAAACTGTTTTTT. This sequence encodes CASSYFAIHPTNEKLFF.

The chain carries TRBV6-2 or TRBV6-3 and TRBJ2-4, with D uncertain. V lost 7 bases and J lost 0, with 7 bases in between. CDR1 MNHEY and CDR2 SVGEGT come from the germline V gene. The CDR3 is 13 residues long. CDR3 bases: TGTGCCAGCAACGACCTAGCCAAAAACATTCAGTACTTC. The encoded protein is CASNDLAKNIQYF.

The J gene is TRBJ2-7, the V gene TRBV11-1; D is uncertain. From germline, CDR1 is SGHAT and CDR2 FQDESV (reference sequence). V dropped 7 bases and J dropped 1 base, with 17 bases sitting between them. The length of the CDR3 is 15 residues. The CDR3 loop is CASTPSPHISYEQYF. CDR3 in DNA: TGTGCCAGCACCCCCAGCCCGCACATATCCTACGAGCAGTACTTC.

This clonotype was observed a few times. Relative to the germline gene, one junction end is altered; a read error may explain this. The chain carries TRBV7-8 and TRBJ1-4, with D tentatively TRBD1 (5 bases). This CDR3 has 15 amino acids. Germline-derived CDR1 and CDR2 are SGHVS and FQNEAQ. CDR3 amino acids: CASSLDRPSDEKRFF. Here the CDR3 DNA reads TGTGCCAGCAGCTTAGACAGGCCCTCTGATGAAAAACGGTTTTTT.

Written as DNA, the CDR3 is TGTGCCAGCAGCGGAATAAGGGGGGCGTCTAACAATGAGCAGTTCTTC. This encodes CASSGIRGASNNEQFF. The V and J genes are TRBV7-9 and TRBJ2-1; D possibly matches TRBD1 or TRBD2 (6 bases each). CDR1 and CDR2 (germline): SEHNR, FQNEAQ (reference sequence). The V gene lost 5 bases and the J gene lost 5 bases, with 19 bases spanning the gap. The CDR3 loop spans 16 amino acids.

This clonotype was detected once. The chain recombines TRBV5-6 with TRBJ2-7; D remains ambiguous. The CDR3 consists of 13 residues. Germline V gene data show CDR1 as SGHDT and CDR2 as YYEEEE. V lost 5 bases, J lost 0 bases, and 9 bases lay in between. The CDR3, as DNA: TGTGCCAGCAGGATCGGTAGCTCCTACGAGCAGTACTTC. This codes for CASRIGSSYEQYF.

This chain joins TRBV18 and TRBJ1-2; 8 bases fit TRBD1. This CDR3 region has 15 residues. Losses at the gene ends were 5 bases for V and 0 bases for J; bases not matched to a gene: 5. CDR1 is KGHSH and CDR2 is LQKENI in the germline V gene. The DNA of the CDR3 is TGTGCCAGCTCAAAGCGGGACAGGACTAACTATGGCTACACCTTC. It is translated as CASSKRDRTNYGYTF.

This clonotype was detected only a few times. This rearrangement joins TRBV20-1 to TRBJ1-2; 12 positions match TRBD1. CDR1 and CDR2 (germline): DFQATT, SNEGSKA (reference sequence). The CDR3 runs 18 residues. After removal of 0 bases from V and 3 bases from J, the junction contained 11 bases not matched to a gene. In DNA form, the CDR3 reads TGCAGTGCTAGAGATAGATATGGGGACAGGGGGCTGGACTATGGCTACACCTTC. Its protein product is CSARDRYGDRGLDYGYTF.